Detailed here is one T cell receptor beta chain. Amplified TCR beta CDR3 regions derived from RNA transcripts. RT-PCR in the first round (using the HTBI primer set) targeted the TCR CDR3. In TCRdb, the multiplex PCR reads were re-called with MiXCR into one record per CDR3 protein. The table records about 380,000 distinct CDR3 sequences, roughly 20% of them present only once. The CDR3 is 11 residues long. With 8 bases removed from V and 5 bases from J, the gap between germline ends came to 10 bases. CDR1 and CDR2 (germline): SNHLY, FYNNEI. This entry comes from a study of T cells in Graves' hyperthyroidism and ophthalmopathy.

V and J are TRBV2 and TRBJ2-7, with unresolved D. Sequenced input: blood. The clonotype comes from a man younger than 35 with Graves' ophthalmopathy. The CDR3 spells CASSSEDEQYF. The CDR3 DNA reads TGTGCCAGCTCCTCGGAAGACGAGCAGTACTTC.